The 27 T cell receptor beta chains below were found in one sample sequenced in a study of blood T cells in healthy people across ages. The second PCR ran 7 to 11 cycles with a sample-barcoded 5' primer and J-beta primers. TCRdb re-analysed the 5' RACE reads in MiXCR, keeping a single row per CDR3 protein. The sample yields roughly 700,000 distinct CDR3 sequences, 20% to 25% seen once. This sample was also put to use in a study of T cells of mothers and their children.

Sample: blood. These TCRs come from a boy between 10 and 17 years old in good health.

V gene TRBV11-1 combines with J gene TRBJ1-5, with a possible D match to TRBD1 (5 bases). The germline V gene has CDR1 SGHAT and CDR2 FQDESV (reference sequence). The CDR3 totals 14 residues. Between the trimmed V and J ends, which lost 8 bases and 5 bases, there was a span of 16 bases. CDR3 in DNA: TGTGCCAGCCGCCCTCGGGACGGTTATCAGCCCCAGCATTTT. Translated, it gives CASRPRDGYQPQHF. Full variable domain (rest looked up from reference TRBV11-1 and TRBJ1-5): EAEVAQSPRYKITEKSQAVAFWCDPISGHATLYWYRQILGQGPELLVQFQDESVVDDSQLPKDRFSAERLKGVDSTLKIQPAELGDSAMYLCASRPRDGYQPQHFGDGTRLSIL.

This clonotype showed up just a few times. This sequence joins TRBV5-6 and TRBJ2-7; perhaps D is TRBD1 or TRBD2 (5 bases each). The CDR3 sequence is 12 residues long. The germline CDR1 and CDR2 sequences are SGHDT and YYEEEE. The V and J ends lost 4 bases and 9 bases respectively, with 14 bases between them. CDR3 sequence (DNA): TGTGCCAGCAGCGTAGGGACCTCGCGGCAGTACTTC. It translates to CASSVGTSRQYF.

A few counts support this clonotype. The genes are TRBV25-1 and TRBJ1-3; D gene unclear. V was pared by 4 bases and J by 0 bases, with 13 bases between. Germline CDR1 MGHDK, CDR2 SYGVNS. CDR3 length: 16 amino acids. DNA for the CDR3: TGTGCCAGCAGTGGATCTCTAGGGAACTCTGGAAACACCATATATTTT. It translates to CASSGSLGNSGNTIYF.

This clonotype was observed a handful of times. The chain couples TRBV10-3 to TRBJ2-5; 10 bases agree with TRBD1. The CDR3 runs to 15 residues. V lost 6 bases to trimming and J lost 5 bases; unmatched junction nucleotides: 9. The germline CDR1 and CDR2 sequences are ENHRY and SYGVKD. CDR3 protein: CAISYSGTGDETQYF. CDR3 DNA: TGTGCCATCAGCTACTCCGGGACAGGGGATGAGACCCAGTACTTC.

This clonotype was observed a few times. This chain connects TRBV7-3 to TRBJ2-5, with a possible D match to TRBD2 (6 bases). CDR1 SGHTA and CDR2 FQGTGA come from the germline V gene. Trimming left V 0 bases short and J 1 base short, with 12 bases between. The CDR3 is 16 residues long. The CDR3 region is CASSLTGGGVQETQYF. CDR3 in DNA: TGTGCCAGCAGCTTAACGGGCGGAGGGGTCCAAGAGACCCAGTACTTC.

This clonotype has only a few counts. V and J are TRBV10-3 and TRBJ2-5; D possibly uses TRBD1 or TRBD2 (5 bases each). The ends were cut back, 0 bases at V and 5 bases at J, with 13 bases in the middle. Germline lookup yields CDR1 ENHRY and CDR2 SYGVKD. The CDR3 is 15 residues long. The CDR3: CAISESTQGGETQYF. The CDR3 DNA reads TGTGCCATCAGTGAGTCGACCCAGGGCGGGGAGACCCAGTACTTC.

This clonotype has a handful of counts. The chain couples TRBV6-1 to TRBJ2-7; 7 nucleotides match TRBD2. The J call is in doubt because the DNA end fits TRBJ2-5 better. The CDR3 is 17 residues long. Germline CDR1 MNHNS, CDR2 SASEGT. The CDR3 region is CASSESLGGPFAETQYF. The CDR3 DNA reads as TGTGCCAGCAGTGAAAGTCTGGGAGGGCCTTTCGCGGAGACCCAGTACTTC.

The chain carries TRBV6-5 and TRBJ2-7, with D hard to call. Germline CDR1 is MNHEY and CDR2 is SVGAGI. The CDR3 is made up of 14 amino acids. V was pared by 6 bases and J by 4 bases, with 16 bases between. The CDR3 is CASRPQMGIYEQYF. The CDR3 DNA reads TGTGCCAGCAGACCTCAAATGGGGATTTACGAGCAGTACTTC.

This clonotype turned up a few times. V gene TRBV25-1 combines with J gene TRBJ2-5; D is ambiguous. The last part of the DNA fits TRBJ2-1 better; the J call may be wrong. Germline V gene sequence: CDR1 MGHDK, CDR2 SYGVNS. This CDR3 has 13 residues. The CDR3 reads CASSMASFNEQFF. The CDR3 nucleotides are TGTGCCAGCTCGATGGCCAGCTTCAATGAGCAGTTCTTC.

This clonotype was seen more than once but under ten times. The chain uses TRBV29-1 and TRBJ2-4, with D hard to call. Trimming removed 6 bases from V and 7 bases from J, with 10 bases in between. The V gene's germline CDR1 is SQVTM and CDR2 ANQGSEA. This CDR3 has 11 amino acids. CDR3 nucleotides: TGCAGCGTGGTCCACGGGAACATTCAGTACTTC. It yields the protein CSVVHGNIQYF.

This clonotype came up a few times. CDR3 coding DNA: TGTGCCAGCAGTGAAGCGGGGGTAGCCAAAAACATTCAGTACTTC. The encoded protein is CASSEAGVAKNIQYF. This chain connects TRBV2 to TRBJ2-4, with D perhaps assigned TRBD1 or TRBD2 (5 bases each). Deletions cut 0 bases from V and 0 bases from J, with 6 bases between. CDR3 length equals 15 residues. The germline V gene has CDR1 SNHLY and CDR2 FYNNEI.

This chain connects TRBV2 to TRBJ1-4; weak D call: TRBD1 (6 bases). The CDR3 has 13 residues. Trimming removed 6 bases at V and 11 bases at J, with 16 bases between. Germline CDR1 and CDR2: SNHLY and FYNNEI. The CDR3 protein is CASSHTPGQKLFF. The DNA for the CDR3 is TGTGCCAGCAGCCATACACCTGGACAGAAACTGTTTTTT.

The chain carries TRBV4-1 and TRBJ2-3; TRBD2 agrees at 13 bases. V was clipped by 3 bases and J by 5 bases; unmatched bases: 8. The V gene's germline CDR1 is MGHRA and CDR2 YSYEKL. The length of the CDR3 is 17 residues. The CDR3 spells CASSHPGTSGEGDTQYF. CDR3 in DNA: TGCGCCAGCAGCCATCCCGGGACTAGCGGGGAGGGAGATACGCAGTATTTT.

In its sample, this clonotype was seen a few times. CDR3 protein: CASSLRELPETQYF. CDR3 in DNA: TGTGCCAGCAGCTTAAGGGAACTCCCAGAGACCCAGTACTTC. J is TRBJ2-5 and V is TRBV11-3, with D unresolved. Germline V lookup: CDR1 SGHNT, CDR2 YENEEA. The CDR3 extends over 14 amino acids. V was cut by 2 bases and J by 4 bases, with 11 bases left in between.

This clonotype was found a few times. The chain has TRBV7-6 and TRBJ2-1; either TRBD1 or TRBD2 may fit D (5 bases each). The J call may be wrong; the DNA end is better matched by TRBJ2-5. Germline V gives CDR1 SGHVS, CDR2 FNYEAQ. The CDR3 consists of 14 residues. CDR3 amino acids: CASSHYSGGETQYF. The DNA for the CDR3 is TGTGCCAGCAGCCATTACAGTGGGGGAGAGACCCAGTACTTC.

The rearrangement joins TRBV10-3 to TRBJ2-1, with 9 bases matching TRBD2. This CDR3 is built from 15 residues. The germline V gene encodes CDR1 ENHRY and CDR2 SYGVKD. J was trimmed by 7 bases and V by 2 bases; bases with no gene match: 6. CDR3 nucleotide sequence: TGTGCCATCAGTGAGAAGGGGACTAGCTGGAATGAGCAGTTCTTC. Amino acids: CAISEKGTSWNEQFF.

This clonotype was seen a handful of times. V and J are TRBV28 and TRBJ2-3; tentative D call: TRBD2 (5 bases). Trimming took off 4 bases at V and 4 bases at J, with 12 bases between the two ends. Per the germline V gene, CDR1 is MDHEN and CDR2 is SYDVKM. The CDR3 extends over 14 amino acids. The CDR3 DNA follows: TGTGCCAGCAGTTCACCCGGGGTGGCAGATACGCAGTATTTT. It specifies CASSSPGVADTQYF.

The CDR3, as DNA: TGTGCCAGCAGCGTACAGGGCCTCTACAATGAGCAGTTCTTC. The encoded protein is CASSVQGLYNEQFF. The chain has TRBV7-2 and TRBJ2-1; possibly TRBD1 for D (6 bases). The V end lost 5 bases, the J end lost 3 bases, and 11 bases lay between the germline ends. The CDR3 is 14 amino acids. The germline CDR1 and CDR2 sequences are SGHTA and FQGNSA.

This clonotype has a handful of counts. The gene calls are TRBV28 and TRBJ2-5, with TRBD1 matching 10 bases. Matching the DNA end better, TRBJ2-7 makes the J call doubtful. Germline CDR1 reads MDHEN; CDR2 reads SYDVKM. This CDR3 has 15 amino acids. CDR3 residues: CASSFMDRGTYEQYF. The CDR3 nucleotides are TGTGCCAGCAGTTTCATGGACAGGGGGACCTACGAGCAGTACTTC.

V gene TRBV15 combines with J gene TRBJ1-1, with no clear D. V lost 1 base and J lost 0, with 12 bases in between. The CDR3 is made up of 16 amino acids. From germline, CDR1 is LNHNV and CDR2 YYDKDF (reference sequence). The CDR3 sequence is CATSRGPGFMNTEAFF. The CDR3 nucleotides are TGTGCCACCAGCAGAGGCCCGGGTTTTATGAACACTGAAGCTTTCTTT.

The rearrangement links TRBV29-1 to TRBJ2-7; D unresolved. Germline V gene lookup returns CDR1 SQVTM and CDR2 ANQGSEA. The CDR3 is 14 residues long. The V and J ends lost 6 bases and 1 base respectively, with 16 bases between them. CDR3 nucleotide sequence: TGCAGCGTCCAGACACAGAGGCAGTCCTACGAGCAGTACTTC. This codes for CSVQTQRQSYEQYF.

Written as DNA, the CDR3 is TGTGCCAGCAGTGAACCCCGTCAATTCTATAGGGGCTACACCTTC. Residues: CASSEPRQFYRGYTF. The J gene is TRBJ1-2, the V gene TRBV2; no firm D call. With 2 bases removed from V and 8 bases from J, the gap between germline ends came to 18 bases. The CDR3 contains 15 residues. Germline-derived CDR1 and CDR2 are SNHLY and FYNNEI.

This clonotype was observed a few times. The V call is TRBV11-2, the J call TRBJ1-6; maybe TRBD1 (5 bases). V shed 5 bases and J shed 14 bases, with 13 bases lying between them. The CDR3 is 12 residues long. CDR1 SGHAT and CDR2 FQNNGV come from the germline V gene. The CDR3: CASSRGGGALHF. Written as DNA, the CDR3 is TGTGCCAGCAGCCGGGGCGGCGGGGCCCTCCACTTT.

This clonotype was counted a few times. This chain connects TRBV5-1 to TRBJ2-1; 9 nucleotides align to TRBD2. Looked up from germline, CDR1 is SGHRS and CDR2 is YFSETQ. This CDR3 is 14 amino acids long. The ends lost 9 bases at V and 5 bases at J; junction bases unmatched: 9. CDR3 residues: CATTGLAGNNEQFF. The DNA for the CDR3 is TGCGCCACCACCGGTCTAGCGGGAAACAATGAGCAGTTCTTC.

This clonotype was found a few times. The germline gene is not matched at one end of the junction; a read error may be the cause. The V call is TRBV29-1, the J call TRBJ2-5; a possible D gene is TRBD2 (5 bases). Germline V lookup: CDR1 SQVTM, CDR2 ANQGSEA. The CDR3 runs 11 residues. The CDR3 nucleotides are TGCAGCGTTGAGTCGGGGAACGAGCAGCACTTC. Its protein product is CSVESGNEQHF.

This chain's CDR3 is CASSPGQHSTSTDTQYF. CDR3 bases: TGTGCCAGCAGCCCGGGACAGCACTCGACTAGCACAGATACGCAGTATTTT. This sequence joins TRBV5-5 and TRBJ2-3; 7 bases align to TRBD1. The V gene end was trimmed by 4 bases and the J gene end by 0 bases; junction bases not matched to a gene: 11. The CDR3 totals 17 residues. Germline V gene sequence: CDR1 SGHKS, CDR2 YYEKEE (reference sequence).

V is TRBV20-1 and J is TRBJ2-4; D perhaps matches TRBD2 (5 bases). V dropped 6 bases and J dropped 10 bases, with 10 bases sitting between them. The CDR3 contains 10 residues. Germline CDR1 DFQATT, CDR2 SNEGSKA (reference sequence). The DNA of the CDR3 is TGCAGTGCCCCCCCGGGGATTCAGTACTTC. Amino acid sequence: CSAPPGIQYF.